The text below deals with one T cell receptor beta chain. Its antigen is as yet unknown. Given the absence of the conserved phenylalanine or tryptophan at the CDR3 end, a read error is likely. It is unclear where the CDR3 begins or ends on the DNA, so no DNA is shown, and the CDR3 is as TCRdb lists it. The data were taken from a study of T cells in Graves' hyperthyroidism and ophthalmopathy. Study in general: Any treatment followed the collection of peripheral blood at initial diagnosis. Study-level points and caveats: In blood, most of the thyroid clonotypes expanded above 0.001 were also present. Separation of ophthalmopathy from stable hyperthyroidism was achieved by a 13 V-J model.

RNA transcripts were the template for amplifying TCR beta CDR3 regions. HTBI primers were used for first-round RT-PCR of the TCR CDR3. One entry per CDR3 protein results from TCRdb running MiXCR on the multiplex PCR reads. The sample contains approximately 380,000 distinct CDR3 sequences, around an eighth of which appear only once. The CDR3 sequence runs 14 residues, both termini included. Germline V CDR1 and CDR2: DFQATT, SNEGSKA (reference sequence). The gene calls are TRBV20-1 and TRBJ1-2; the D call of TRBD1 is as the table states it, not checked on the DNA. The sequenced sample consisted of blood. This sequence was found in a man in his fifties with Graves' ophthalmopathy. The chain's CDR3 is CSARDNGNNYGHTL.